Listed below are T cell receptor beta chains from one sample, sequenced in a study of identical twins. MiXCR, run by TCRdb on the 5' RACE reads, gives a single entry per CDR3 protein. The sample records around 550,000 distinct CDR3 sequences, about 16% being singletons. The same sample was also studied in work on yellow fever vaccine responses in identical twins.

Specimen: CD4+ T cells sorted from blood. These receptor sequences come from a woman between 18 and 29 years old in good health. Both conserved end residues are part of each CDR3. D genes are given only for firm matches. The size entry is marked missing in some rows and otherwise reads once, few, many or a size class.

clone_size,v_call,j_call,d_call,cdr3_aa,cdr3_nt
many,TRBV5-5,TRBJ1-1,NA,CASSPQLGGNTEAFF,TGTGCCAGCAGCCCCCAATTGGGCGGAAACACTGAAGCTTTCTTT
few,TRBV5-1,TRBJ2-1,NA,CASSRDMVGAYNEQFF,TGCGCCAGCAGCCGGGACATGGTGGGGGCCTACAATGAGCAGTTCTTC
NA,TRBV3-1,TRBJ2-5,NA,CASSQARLPRETQYF,TGTGCCAGCAGCCAAGCGAGACTACCCAGGGAGACCCAGTACTTC
NA,TRBV6-1,TRBJ2-1,NA,CASRETGLDEQFF,TGTGCCAGCCGAGAGACAGGTCTAGACGAGCAGTTCTTC
few,TRBV6-1,TRBJ1-1,NA,CASTPRGNTEAFF,TGTGCCAGCACGCCGAGGGGCAACACTGAAGCTTTCTTT
NA,TRBV20-1,TRBJ2-7,NA,CSAREGSVYEQYF,TGCAGTGCTAGAGAAGGTAGCGTCTACGAGCAGTACTTC
NA,TRBV24-1,TRBJ2-1,NA,CATSDFGGSVYNEQFF,TGTGCCACCAGTGATTTTGGGGGGAGCGTCTACAATGAGCAGTTCTTC
NA,TRBV5-1,TRBJ2-5,TRBD2,CASSYRSGRAQETQYF,TGCGCCAGCAGCTATAGAAGCGGGAGGGCCCAAGAGACCCAGTACTTC
few,TRBV25-1,TRBJ1-4,NA,CASTQGPPNEKLFF,TGTGCCAGCACCCAGGGACCCCCTAATGAAAAACTGTTTTTT
NA,TRBV10-1,TRBJ2-7,TRBD2,CASSEELAGPPYDEQYF,TGCGCCAGCAGTGAGGAGTTAGCGGGCCCTCCCTACGACGAGCAGTACTTC